A selection of T cell receptor beta chains follows, all from one sample in a study of blood T cell repertoires in COVID-19. Data came from immunoSEQ multiplex PCR; TCRdb stores just in-frame clones and leaves some out. This table holds about 300,000 clones, 85% to 90% found once. What was sequenced was peripheral blood. The receptor source for this set is a man between 65 and 85 years old with acute or convalescent COVID-19. The CDR3 runs from the conserved cysteine through the conserved F or W. The D gene is left open where the match is weak. Clone size is given for some rows only: seen once, a few or many times, or a class if the clone is expanded.

>-|TRBV27|TRBJ2-1|15|-
CASSAGFSSYNEQFF
TGTGCCAGCAGTGCGGGATTTAGCTCCTACAATGAGCAGTTCTTC
>-|TRBV3-1/TRBV3-2|TRBJ2-2|15|few
CASSQEGRPTGELFF
TGTGCCAGCAGCCAAGAAGGGAGACCCACCGGGGAGCTGTTTTTT
>-|TRBV6-5|TRBJ1-5|15|-
CASSYSSQGRQPQHF
TGTGCCAGCAGTTACTCGAGCCAGGGGAGACAGCCCCAGCATTTT
>TRBD2|TRBV6-5|TRBJ2-5|16|-
CASSLRAGGPLETQYF
TGTGCCAGCAGTTTACGAGCGGGGGGGCCTCTTGAGACCCAGTACTTC
>TRBD1|TRBV5-8|TRBJ2-3|14|few
CASSRGQFTDTQYF
TGTGCCAGCAGCAGGGGACAGTTCACAGATACGCAGTATTTT
>-|TRBV30|TRBJ1-5|18|few
CAWKVKGRASGVDQPQHF
TGTGCCTGGAAAGTCAAGGGGAGGGCCTCAGGGGTGGATCAGCCCCAGCATTTT
>-|TRBV10-3|TRBJ2-3|15|-
CAISESVEGADTQYF
TGTGCCATCAGTGAGTCAGTGGAGGGGGCCGATACGCAGTATTTT
>-|TRBV5-6|TRBJ2-2|15|once
CASSPGQRNTGELFF
TGTGCCAGCAGCCCAGGACAGAGGAACACCGGGGAGCTGTTTTTT
>-|TRBV19|TRBJ1-5|14|-
CASSPGNGNQPQHF
TGTGCCAGTAGTCCAGGGAACGGAAATCAGCCCCAGCATTTT
>-|TRBV19|TRBJ2-1|16|-
CASSIGQGYSYNEQFF
TGTGCCAGTAGTATCGGCCAGGGGTACTCCTACAATGAGCAGTTCTTC
>TRBD1|TRBV2|TRBJ2-7|14|-
CASSGQGMSYEQYF
TGTGCCAGCAGTGGACAGGGAATGTCCTACGAGCAGTACTTC
>TRBD1|TRBV6-5|TRBJ2-7|15|few
CASSLGQADSYEQYF
TGTGCCAGCAGCTTGGGACAGGCAGACTCCTACGAGCAGTACTTC
>TRBD2|TRBV7-7|TRBJ2-7|18|-
CASSLDERASGDPYEQYF
TGTGCCAGCAGCTTAGACGAGCGGGCTAGCGGGGATCCCTACGAGCAGTACTTC
>TRBD2|TRBV18|TRBJ2-1|15|-
CASSLRQAGNNEQFF
TGTGCCAGCTCACTTCGTCAAGCGGGGAACAATGAGCAGTTCTTC
>TRBD1|TRBV18|TRBJ2-3|15|-
CASSFTGTGTDTQYF
TGTGCCAGCTCATTCACCGGGACAGGCACAGATACGCAGTATTTT
>TRBD1|TRBV25-1|TRBJ1-2|13|-
CASRGQDTAGYTF
TGTGCCAGCAGAGGACAGGACACAGCCGGCTACACCTTC
>TRBD1|TRBV5-6|TRBJ1-5|16|once
CASSSRQGYGNQPQHF
TGTGCCAGCAGCTCACGACAGGGGTATGGCAATCAGCCCCAGCATTTT
>TRBD2|TRBV18|TRBJ2-3|16|-
CASSPRGGTSGDTQYF
TGTGCCAGCTCACCTCGTGGGGGAACTAGCGGGGATACGCAGTATTTT
>TRBD1|TRBV5-1|TRBJ2-5|13|-
CASSRDRDETQYF
TGCGCCAGCAGCCGGGACAGGGACGAGACCCAGTACTTC
>TRBD2|TRBV7-2|TRBJ2-5|17|-
CASSLGGLAGGIETQYF
TGTGCCAGCAGCTTAGGGGGACTAGCGGGGGGTATTGAGACCCAGTACTTC
>TRBD1|TRBV6-5|TRBJ1-4|14|once
CASRGQGMGEKLFF
TGTGCCAGCAGGGGACAGGGAATGGGCGAAAAACTGTTTTTT
>-|TRBV4-2|TRBJ1-1|15|-
CASSQVSPLNTEAFF
TGTGCCAGCAGCCAAGTGTCCCCTTTGAACACTGAAGCTTTCTTT
>TRBD1|TRBV19|TRBJ2-7|13|-
CASSLDRGREQYF
TGTGCCAGTAGTTTAGACAGGGGTCGGGAGCAGTACTTC
>TRBD2|TRBV28|TRBJ2-3|16|-
CASSKLAGVGTDTQYF
TGTGCCAGCAGTAAACTAGCGGGAGTCGGGACAGATACGCAGTATTTT
>TRBD1|TRBV7-9|TRBJ1-4|15|once
CASSSATGNDEKLFF
TGTGCCAGCAGCAGTGCGACAGGGAACGATGAAAAACTGTTTTTT
>-|TRBV7-8|TRBJ1-5|15|once
CASSLGSVSNQPQHF
TGTGCCAGCAGCTTAGGCTCAGTGAGCAATCAGCCCCAGCATTTT
>-|TRBV7-9|TRBJ2-2|17|few
CASSHLGGTPNTGELFF
TGTGCCAGCAGCCACCTCGGCGGGACTCCGAACACCGGGGAGCTGTTTTTT